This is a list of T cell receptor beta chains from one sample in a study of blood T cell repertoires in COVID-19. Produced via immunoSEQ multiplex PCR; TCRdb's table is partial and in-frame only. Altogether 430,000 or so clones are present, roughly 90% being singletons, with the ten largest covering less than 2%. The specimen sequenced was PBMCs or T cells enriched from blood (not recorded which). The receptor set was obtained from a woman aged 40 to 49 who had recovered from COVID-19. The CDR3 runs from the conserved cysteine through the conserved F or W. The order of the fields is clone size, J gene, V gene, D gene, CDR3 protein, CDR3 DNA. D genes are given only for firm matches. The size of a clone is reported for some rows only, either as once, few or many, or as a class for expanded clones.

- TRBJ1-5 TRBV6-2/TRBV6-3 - CASSSIQGKNNQPQHF TGTGCCAGCAGTTCGATACAGGGAAAAAACAATCAGCCCCAGCATTTT
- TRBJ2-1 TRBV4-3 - CASSQERGTSLMSGQFF TGCGCCAGCAGCCAAGAGCGCGGGACTTCTTTAATGAGCGGGCAGTTCTTC
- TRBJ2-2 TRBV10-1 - CASSRQIDTGELFF TGCGCCAGCTCCCGACAGATAGACACCGGGGAGCTGTTTTTT
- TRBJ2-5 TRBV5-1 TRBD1 CASSPGTGGRGETQYF TGCGCCAGCAGCCCTGGGACAGGGGGCCGAGGAGAGACCCAGTACTTC
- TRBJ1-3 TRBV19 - CASRALSGNTIYF TGTGCCAGCCGAGCTCTCTCTGGAAACACCATATATTTT
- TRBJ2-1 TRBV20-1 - CSAGGQKQEGGFYNEQFF TGCAGTGCTGGTGGCCAAAAGCAGGAGGGGGGGTTCTACAATGAGCAGTTCTTC
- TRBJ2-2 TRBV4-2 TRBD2 CASSPPRGRLSGELFF TGTGCCAGCAGCCCCCCCCGCGGGAGGCTGTCCGGGGAGCTGTTTTTT
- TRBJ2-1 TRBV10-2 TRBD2 CASSPRTSVYNEQFF TGCGCCAGCAGTCCCAGGACTAGCGTATACAATGAGCAGTTCTTC
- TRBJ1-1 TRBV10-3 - CAIRPDRNTEAFF TGTGCCATCAGGCCGGACAGGAACACTGAAGCTTTCTTT
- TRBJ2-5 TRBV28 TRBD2 CASSSPRTSDRETQYF TGTGCCAGCAGTTCCCCGAGGACTAGCGATCGAGAGACCCAGTACTTC
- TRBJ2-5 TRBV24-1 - CATSDGGQETQYF TGTGCCACCAGTGATGGCGGACAAGAGACCCAGTACTTC
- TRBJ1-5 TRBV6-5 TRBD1 CASRSDRTFNQPQHF TGTGCCAGCAGATCGGACAGGACCTTCAATCAGCCCCAGCATTTT
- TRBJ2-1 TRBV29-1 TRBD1 CSVLTGGSFNEQFF TGCAGCGTTTTAACAGGGGGTTCTTTCAATGAGCAGTTCTTC
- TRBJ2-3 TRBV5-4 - CASSGANSDTQYF TGTGCCAGCAGCGGGGCGAACTCTGATACGCAGTATTTT
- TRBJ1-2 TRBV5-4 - CASSLGGQSYGYTF TGTGCCAGCAGCTTAGGAGGACAGAGCTATGGCTACACCTTC
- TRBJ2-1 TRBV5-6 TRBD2 CASNLGLAGPHEQFF TGTGCCAGCAACCTTGGACTAGCGGGGCCTCATGAGCAGTTCTTC
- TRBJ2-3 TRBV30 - CAWSTPFARGTDTQYF TGTGCCTGGAGTACCCCATTCGCCCGGGGCACAGATACGCAGTATTTT
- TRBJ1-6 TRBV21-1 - CASSKGGGSHSPLHF TGTGCCAGCAGCAAAGGTGGGGGGTCGCATTCACCCCTCCACTTT
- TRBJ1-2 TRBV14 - CASSQEVRGWNYGYTF TGTGCCAGCAGCCAAGAAGTGCGGGGATGGAACTATGGCTACACCTTC
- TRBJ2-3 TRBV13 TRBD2 CASSSLRAGADTQYF TGTGCCAGCAGCTCGCTCCGGGCGGGGGCAGATACGCAGTATTTT
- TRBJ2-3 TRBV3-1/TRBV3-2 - CASSQDPPRGVADTQYF TGTGCCAGCAGCCAAGATCCGCCCAGGGGGGTGGCGGATACGCAGTATTTT
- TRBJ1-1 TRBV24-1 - CATSDPRGGAEAFF TGTGCCACCAGTGACCCTCGGGGGGGAGCTGAAGCTTTCTTT
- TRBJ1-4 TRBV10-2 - CASSTAVIENEKLFF TGCGCCAGCAGTACCGCTGTTATAGAAAATGAAAAACTGTTTTTT
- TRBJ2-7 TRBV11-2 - CASSKRTDITTYEQYF TGTGCCAGCAGCAAGCGGACCGACATAACTACCTACGAGCAGTACTTC
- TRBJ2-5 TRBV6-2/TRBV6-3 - CASSHRIQETQYF TGTGCCAGCAGCCACAGGATTCAAGAGACCCAGTACTTC
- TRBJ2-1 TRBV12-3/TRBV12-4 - CASTYSDEQFF TGTGCCAGCACTTATAGCGATGAGCAGTTCTTC
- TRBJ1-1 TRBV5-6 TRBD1 CASSSRGVTEAFF TGTGCCAGCAGCTCCAGGGGGGTCACTGAAGCTTTCTTT
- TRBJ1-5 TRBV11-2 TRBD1 CASSLAWTGFNQPQHF TGTGCCAGCAGCTTAGCGTGGACAGGGTTCAATCAGCCCCAGCATTTT
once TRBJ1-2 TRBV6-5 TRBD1 CASRPDRGLNYGYTF TGTGCCAGCAGGCCGGACAGGGGCCTAAACTATGGCTACACCTTC
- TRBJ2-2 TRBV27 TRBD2 CASMGSGRTGELFF TGTGCCAGCATGGGAAGCGGGAGGACGGGGGAGCTGTTTTTT
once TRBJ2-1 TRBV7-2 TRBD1 CASSLIGGQVYNEQFF TGTGCCAGCAGCTTAATCGGCGGACAGGTCTACAATGAGCAGTTCTTC
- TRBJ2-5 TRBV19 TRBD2 CASSIGLAGLTQETQYF TGTGCCAGTAGTATAGGGCTAGCGGGCCTCACCCAAGAGACCCAGTACTTC
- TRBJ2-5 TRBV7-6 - CASSLRPTGRQETQYF TGTGCCAGCAGCTTACGCCCGACCGGCAGGCAAGAGACCCAGTACTTC
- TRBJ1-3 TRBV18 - CASSLHSAGNTGNTIYF TGTGCCAGCTCACTCCACAGCGCAGGGAACACTGGAAACACCATATATTTT
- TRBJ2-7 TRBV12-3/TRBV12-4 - CASRPTSSYEQYF TGTGCCAGCAGACCGACTAGCTCCTACGAGCAGTACTTC
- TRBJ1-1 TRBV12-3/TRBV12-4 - CASSVWDNTEAFF TGTGCCAGTAGCGTGTGGGATAACACTGAAGCTTTCTTT
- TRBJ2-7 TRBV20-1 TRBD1 CSASAGQGGNYEQYF TGCAGTGCTAGTGCGGGACAGGGGGGAAATTACGAGCAGTACTTC
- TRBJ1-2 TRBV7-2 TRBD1 CASSLASTGELYGYTF TGTGCCAGCAGCTTAGCATCGACAGGGGAGCTCTATGGCTACACCTTC
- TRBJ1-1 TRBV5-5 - CASSLVEGDTEAFF TGTGCCAGCAGCCTGGTAGAGGGGGACACTGAAGCTTTCTTT
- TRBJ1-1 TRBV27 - CASSSQVNTEAFF TGTGCCAGCAGCTCCCAGGTGAACACTGAAGCTTTCTTT
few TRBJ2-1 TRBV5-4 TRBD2 CASSVKTSGEQFF TGTGCCAGCAGCGTTAAGACTAGCGGGGAGCAGTTCTTC
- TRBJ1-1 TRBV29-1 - CSVGPTEAFF TGCAGCGTGGGCCCTACTGAAGCTTTCTTT
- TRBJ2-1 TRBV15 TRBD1 CATSLDRVGNEQFF TGTGCCACCAGTCTGGACAGGGTTGGGAATGAGCAGTTCTTC
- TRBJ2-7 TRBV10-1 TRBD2 CASRLAGMGYEQYF TGCGCCAGTCGACTAGCCGGAATGGGCTACGAGCAGTACTTC
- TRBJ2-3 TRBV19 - CASSIQSTDTQYF TGTGCCAGTAGTATCCAGAGCACAGATACGCAGTATTTT
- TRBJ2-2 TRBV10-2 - CASTGEQGRTGELFF TGCGCCAGCACGGGGGAACAGGGGAGGACCGGGGAGCTGTTTTTT
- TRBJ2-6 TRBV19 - CASSSPGGAGANVLTF TGTGCCAGTAGTTCTCCTGGGGGGGCAGGGGCCAACGTCCTGACTTTC
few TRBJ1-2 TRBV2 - CASTNRADGYTF TGTGCCAGCACCAACAGGGCCGATGGCTACACCTTC
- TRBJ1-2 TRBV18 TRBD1 CASSPTGLTNYGYTF TGTGCCAGCTCACCGACAGGGTTAACTAACTATGGCTACACCTTC
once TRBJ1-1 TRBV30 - CAWSPGSYTMAFF TGTGCCTGGAGCCCCGGGAGTTACACAATGGCTTTCTTT
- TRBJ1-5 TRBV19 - CASTDSSNQPQHF TGTGCCAGTACCGACTCGAGCAATCAGCCCCAGCATTTT
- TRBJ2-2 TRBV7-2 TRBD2 CASSRTSGRNTGELFF TGTGCCAGCAGCCGGACTAGCGGGCGGAACACCGGGGAGCTGTTTTTT
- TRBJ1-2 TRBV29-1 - CSVAGVYGYTF TGCAGCGTTGCGGGGGTTTATGGCTACACCTTC
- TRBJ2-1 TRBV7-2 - CASSLLLAGRSEPFF TGTGCCAGCAGCCTCCTACTTGCGGGAAGGTCGGAGCCGTTCTTC
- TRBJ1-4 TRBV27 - CASRVGARREKLFF TGTGCCAGCCGCGTTGGGGCTAGGCGGGAAAAACTGTTTTTT
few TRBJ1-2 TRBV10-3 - CAISGEPLYGYTF TGTGCCATCAGTGGAGAGCCCCTCTATGGCTACACCTTC
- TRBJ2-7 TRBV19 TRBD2 CASSPLGGLAGGGDYEQYF TGTGCCAGTAGTCCCCTTGGGGGACTAGCGGGAGGGGGGGACTACGAGCAGTACTTC